This T cell receptor beta chain was retrieved from a study of blood T cell repertoires in COVID-19. The ends lost 2 bases at V and 2 bases at J; junction bases unmatched: 3. This CDR3 comprises 15 residues. Looked up from germline, CDR1 is SGDLS and CDR2 is YYNGEE. The protocol was immunoSEQ multiplex PCR, while the TCRdb copy is restricted to in-frame clones and leaves out a portion. The sample has tens of thousands of clones; about 89% are singletons. The TCR originated in a human donor in a cohort sampled during active COVID-19. The chain links TRBV9 to TRBJ2-1; 8 bases agree with TRBD2. Material for sequencing was peripheral blood. As DNA, the CDR3 is TGTGCCAGCAGCGTCGCGGGGGGCCCCTACAATGAGCAGTTCTTC. Translated, it gives CASSVAGGPYNEQFF.